Listed below are T cell receptor beta chains from one sample, sequenced in a study of shared clonotypes between healthy human individuals. Data came from immunoSEQ multiplex PCR; TCRdb stores just in-frame clones and leaves some out. Counted here are around 1,000,000 clones, roughly 77% occurring once; the ten biggest clones make up 0.89%. Material: memory CD4+ T cells from PBMCs. All receptors come from a man between 18 and 29 years old in good health. Some clones in this sample may be carry-over from other donors' samples. Both conserved end residues are part of each CDR3. The size field is filled for only some rows; it gives once, few, many or a size class.

.	TRBV18	TRBJ2-7	CASSPVGTGVEQYF
.	TRBV27	TRBJ2-6	CASMGLGANVLTF
.	TRBV2	TRBJ1-1	CASGMTGGTTEAFF
.	TRBV25-1	TRBJ2-7	CASSEYWTGMRF
.	TRBV19	TRBJ2-7	CASSMRGQGYEQYF
.	TRBV6-1	TRBJ1-4	CASSASGTANEKLFF
once	TRBV6-6	TRBJ2-3	CASGQVTDTQYF
few	TRBV2	TRBJ2-7	CASRGDSSPYEQYF
.	TRBV5-1	TRBJ2-7	CASSLEVAEFSYEQYF
many	TRBV28	TRBJ1-1	CASSYPYRGSTEAFF
.	TRBV5-5	TRBJ2-2	CASSLAPFYTGELFF
.	TRBV28	TRBJ2-1	CASWAGGYNEQFF
.	TRBV27	TRBJ1-5	CASSPRFGTGNQPQHF
.	TRBV7-2	TRBJ2-7	CASKATGKTYEQYF
.	TRBV9	TRBJ2-1	CASSVAGGLAGNEQFF
.	TRBV11-2	TRBJ2-1	CASTQGGGYNEQFF
.	TRBV27	TRBJ1-5	CASSPKRGGEGWQPQHF
.	TRBV7-8	TRBJ2-7	CASSLGPGVFYEQYF
.	TRBV13	TRBJ2-5	CASSQLDGQETQYF
.	TRBV7-9	TRBJ1-3	CASSHDRQSGNTIYF
.	TRBV27	TRBJ2-1	CASSSTPLAFYNEQFF
.	TRBV9	TRBJ2-1	CASSPRLAGGLAEQFF
.	TRBV9	TRBJ2-5	CASSVSGSETQYF